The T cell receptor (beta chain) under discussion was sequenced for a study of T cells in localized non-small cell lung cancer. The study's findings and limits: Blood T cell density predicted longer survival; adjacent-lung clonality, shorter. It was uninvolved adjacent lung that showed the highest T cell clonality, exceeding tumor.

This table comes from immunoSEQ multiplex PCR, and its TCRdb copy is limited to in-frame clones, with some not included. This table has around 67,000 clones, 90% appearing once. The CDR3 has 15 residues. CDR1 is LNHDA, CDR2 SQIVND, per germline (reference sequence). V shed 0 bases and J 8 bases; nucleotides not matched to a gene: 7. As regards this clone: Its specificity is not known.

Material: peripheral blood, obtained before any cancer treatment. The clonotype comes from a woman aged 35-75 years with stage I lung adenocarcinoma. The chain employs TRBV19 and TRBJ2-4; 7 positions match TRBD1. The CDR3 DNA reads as TGTGCCAGTAGTATAGACCTGACAGGGTTGGACATTCAGTACTTC. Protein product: CASSIDLTGLDIQYF.